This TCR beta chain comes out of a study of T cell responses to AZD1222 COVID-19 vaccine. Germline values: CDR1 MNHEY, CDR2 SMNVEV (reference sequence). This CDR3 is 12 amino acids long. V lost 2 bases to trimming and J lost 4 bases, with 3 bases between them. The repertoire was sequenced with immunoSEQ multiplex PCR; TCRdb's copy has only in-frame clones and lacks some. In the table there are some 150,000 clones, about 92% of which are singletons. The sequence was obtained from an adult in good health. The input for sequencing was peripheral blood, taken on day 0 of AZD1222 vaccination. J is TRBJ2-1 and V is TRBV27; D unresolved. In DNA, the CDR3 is TGTGCCAGCAGTTTAGGTTACAATGAGCAGTTCTTC. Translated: CASSLGYNEQFF.